These 16 T cell receptor beta chains were sequenced from one sample in a study of T cell responses to AZD1222 COVID-19 vaccine. This table comes from immunoSEQ multiplex PCR, and its TCRdb copy is limited to in-frame clones, with some not included. The sample contains 63,000 or so clones, less than 90% of which appear only once. The material was peripheral blood, obtained on day 0 of AZD1222 vaccination. Source of these receptors: an adult in good health.

The chain employs TRBV6-2 or TRBV6-3 and TRBJ1-2, with TRBD1 as a possible D gene (6 bases). Per germline, CDR1 MNHEY and CDR2 SVGEGT. The V and J ends lost 4 bases and 8 bases respectively, with 11 bases between them. This CDR3 has 12 amino acids. The CDR3 is CASSLQGFGYTF. The CDR3 DNA reads TGTGCCAGCAGTTTACAGGGATTCGGCTACACCTTC.

This CDR3 reads CASSPLQFWTGELFF. CDR3 coding DNA: TGTGCCAGCTCACCCCTACAGTTTTGGACCGGGGAGCTGTTTTTT. The chain is built from TRBV18 and TRBJ2-2; D is unresolved. This CDR3 has 15 amino acids. Germline CDR1 and CDR2: KGHSH and LQKENI. V lost 3 bases and J lost 5, with 13 bases in between.

V gene TRBV19 combines with J gene TRBJ2-5, with D perhaps matching TRBD1 (6 bases). The germline gives CDR1 LNHDA, CDR2 SQIVND (reference sequence). CDR3 length equals 15 residues. Between the trimmed V and J ends, which lost 4 bases and 3 bases, there was a span of 15 bases. The CDR3 nucleotides are TGTGCCAGTAGTAATGGACAGCCCGGTGAAGAGACCCAGTACTTC. Amino acid sequence: CASSNGQPGEETQYF.

The chain carries TRBV6-5 and TRBJ2-7, with 9 positions matching TRBD2. The CDR3 is 15 amino acids. V lost 5 bases and J lost 2; bases outside the gene matches: 7. CDR1 is MNHEY, CDR2 SVGAGI, per germline. Written as DNA, the CDR3 is TGTGCCAGCAGTAAGATAGCGGGGGAAACCTACGAGCAGTACTTC. Translation gives CASSKIAGETYEQYF.

The gene calls are TRBV9 and TRBJ2-1; no clear D gene. V was trimmed by 6 bases and J by 7 bases, leaving 20 bases between them. The CDR3 spans 15 residues. Looked up from germline, CDR1 is SGDLS and CDR2 is YYNGEE. The CDR3 DNA is TGTGCCAGCACCCTCGTCGGCTCTAGTTCTAATGAGCAGTTCTTC. This codes for CASTLVGSSSNEQFF.

CDR3 sequence reads: CASSIQPGVHGYTF. DNA for the CDR3: TGTGCCAGTAGTATCCAACCAGGGGTGCATGGCTACACCTTC. The chain has TRBV19 and TRBJ1-2, with a tentative D call TRBD1 (6 bases). The CDR3 spans 14 residues. V was cut by 3 bases and J by 6 bases, with 14 bases left in between. Per germline, CDR1 LNHDA and CDR2 SQIVND (reference sequence).

CDR3 DNA: TGTGCCAGCAGCAATCGACAGGGCGTAAGTCAGCCCCAGCATTTT. Its protein product is CASSNRQGVSQPQHF. The V and J genes are TRBV3-1 (or the pseudogene TRBV3-2) and TRBJ1-5; 7 bases line up with TRBD1. Trimming took 5 bases from V and 6 from J; bases not matched to a gene: 10. This CDR3 region has 15 residues. The germline CDR1 and CDR2 sequences are LGHDT and YNNKEL (reference sequence).

The chain carries TRBV12-5 and TRBJ2-5, with a tentative D call TRBD2 (6 bases). The germline V gene encodes CDR1 LGHNT and CDR2 FRNRAP. The V end lost 0 bases, the J end lost 2 bases, and 10 bases lay between the germline ends. CDR3 length equals 15 residues. CDR3 protein: CASGLVVAVQETQYF. The CDR3 region has the DNA TGTGCTAGTGGTTTGGTAGTAGCGGTACAAGAGACCCAGTACTTC.

V is TRBV14 and J is TRBJ1-2; D not resolved. V gave up 4 bases and J gave up 7 bases, with 28 bases separating them. Germline CDR1 SGHDN, CDR2 FVKESK. The CDR3 totals 18 residues. As DNA, the CDR3 is TGTGCCAGCAGCCTCGACCCCTTAGGCCGGCGGAGGATTGCTGGCTACACCTTC. It is translated as CASSLDPLGRRRIAGYTF.

V usage is TRBV3-1 (or the pseudogene TRBV3-2) and J usage is TRBJ1-6, with 7 nucleotides matching TRBD1. V was pared by 4 bases and J by 4 bases, with 1 base of the junction left unmatched. The length of the CDR3 is 14 residues. Germline values: CDR1 LGHDT, CDR2 YNNKEL (reference sequence). In nucleotides, the CDR3 is TGTGCCAGCAGCCCAGGGGGTTATAATTCACCCCTCCACTTT. It is translated as CASSPGGYNSPLHF.

The V call is TRBV19, the J call TRBJ2-7, with 8 bases that match TRBD1. This CDR3 has 14 amino acids. After removal of 2 bases from V and 3 bases from J, the junction contained 3 bases not matched to a gene. The germline CDR1 and CDR2 sequences are LNHDA and SQIVND (reference sequence). Here the CDR3 reads CASSISGGIYEQYF. The CDR3 DNA reads as TGTGCCAGTAGTATATCAGGGGGCATCTACGAGCAGTACTTC.

This CDR3 reads CASSLRTVSNYGYTF. In nucleotides, the CDR3 is TGTGCCAGCAGTCTCCGGACGGTCTCTAACTATGGCTACACCTTC. The V gene is TRBV6-5, the J gene TRBJ1-2; no reliable D call. The CDR3 has 15 amino acids. Per germline, CDR1 MNHEY and CDR2 SVGAGI. V lost 5 bases, J lost 0 bases, and 13 bases lay in between.

The V call is TRBV7-8, the J call TRBJ2-3, with 9 nucleotides matching TRBD2. The CDR3 is made up of 15 amino acids. CDR1 SGHVS and CDR2 FQNEAQ come from the germline V gene. J gave up 1 base and V 4 bases, and 3 bases lay outside the gene matches. The CDR3 sequence: CASSWWTSGTDTQYF. The CDR3 DNA reads TGTGCCAGCAGCTGGTGGACTAGCGGCACAGATACGCAGTATTTT.

V and J are TRBV5-1 and TRBJ2-3, with 12 bases fitting TRBD2. The V segment lost 3 bases and the J segment 0 bases; nucleotides outside the gene matches: 11. The length of the CDR3 is 19 residues. Germline V gene lookup returns CDR1 SGHRS and CDR2 YFSETQ. The CDR3 spells CASSYTPSGGASSTDTQYF. The DNA for the CDR3 is TGCGCCAGCAGCTACACCCCTAGCGGGGGGGCGTCTAGCACAGATACGCAGTATTTT.

This chain links TRBV5-1 with TRBJ2-3; D possibly uses TRBD1 or TRBD2 (6 bases each). Germline V gene lookup returns CDR1 SGHRS and CDR2 YFSETQ. Between the trimmed V and J ends, which lost 2 bases and 3 bases, there was a span of 13 bases. This CDR3 is 15 amino acids long. CDR3 sequence (DNA): TGCGCCAGCAGCTTACGGGGGCTTGAAACAGATACGCAGTATTTT. Its translation is CASSLRGLETDTQYF.

The chain combines TRBV7-2 with TRBJ1-5; TRBD1 might be the D (5 bases). Germline CDR1 is SGHTA and CDR2 is FQGNSA. This CDR3 spans 14 amino acids. Trimming cost V 0 bases and J 7 bases, with 10 bases left between them. CDR3 sequence (DNA): TGTGCCAGCAGCTTAGCCCAGGGAGGGCAGCCCCAGCATTTT. Protein product: CASSLAQGGQPQHF.